This T cell receptor (beta chain) stems from a study of shared clonotypes between healthy human individuals (dated by TCRdb to about 2020). About the study as a whole: The cohort included a few men and two women between 18 and 49 years of age. For each donor, CD4 naive and CD4 memory were each given three plates, CD8 naive was given two plates, and CD8 memory was given one plate. To estimate repertoire size and how much clonotype sharing occurs between individuals, the study deeply sequenced the blood TCR repertoires of about five healthy adults. To increase sequencing depth and limit assay-specific biases, TCR repertoire library preparation and sequencing were carried out by different laboratories using diverse techniques. Per donor, leukapheresis produced somewhere between about 0.8 and 9 billion PBMCs. What the study reported, not specific to this receptor: Compared with non-shared clonotypes, clonotypes shared by all four sorted-subset donors had higher generation probabilities. Naive subsets generally had larger estimated clonotype richness than memory subsets. Incomplete sequencing was indicated by rarefaction of sorted-subset datasets, despite the large sequencing depth. Sharing across a handful of donors was observed for about 5% of naive CD4, 3.5% of naive CD8, roughly 2.3% of memory CD4, and roughly 0.4% of memory CD8 clonotypes. Based on pairwise subsampling, the degree of clonotype sharing among donors was expected to be affected by sequencing depth. Sampling was restricted to blood, and TCR repertoires in tissues likely differ from the TCR repertoires found in blood. The genetic and exposure-history diversity represented was limited by the small number of donors.

The donors were healthy, HIV-negative adults with no recently reported acute infections or vaccinations. Every donor was a Caucasian adult living in Nashville, Tennessee, USA. CD4+ T cells were enriched by magnetic negative selection, after which naive cells were positively selected on CD45RA and the negative fraction was taken as the memory subset. Blood was collected by leukapheresis, and PBMCs were isolated by Ficoll-Histopaque density gradient centrifugation and then cryopreserved in liquid nitrogen vapor phase. Purity and quantity of every magnetically sorted T cell population were checked by analytical flow cytometry. Genomic DNA was isolated from each sorted fraction and quantified by UV absorbance on a Nanodrop 2000c. Concerning this clone: Its antigen is still unknown. It has no much larger one-base neighbor in the sample; base qualities were not kept.

Using the deep immunoSEQ assay, TCR CDR3 regions were amplified from genomic DNA by multiplex PCR. Genomic DNA extracted from each cell subset was distributed evenly over all wells of several immunoSEQ 96-well plates, and each plate served as one replicate. For sorted subsets, around 200 ng genomic DNA, equal to 25,000 to 35,000 T cell genomes, was loaded into each replicate PCR. Purified libraries were quantified with a Qubit 3.0 fluorometer, sized on a Bioanalyzer 2100, and re-quantified with the KAPA Library Quantification kit. Every immunoSEQ 96-well plate was sequenced on a separate single-read 150-cycle Illumina NextSeq 550 flow cell. As for how the authors treated the data: Because only junctional sequences without quality scores were contained in the immunoSEQ output, filtering matching that applied to full-length reads could not be performed. Sequences were annotated with PyIR, a Python wrapper for IgBLAST v1.9, and V/J genes and CDR3 were assigned using IMGT germline references. Reads were filtered out if the reads had weak V/J assignments (E-value above 1e-6), no CDR3, stop codons, out-of-frame junctions, or ambiguous translated residues. V3J clonotypes were defined as sequences sharing an identical inferred V gene, J gene, and CDR3 amino acid sequence. Percentage overlap between repertoires was computed as shared unique clonotypes divided by the size of the smaller repertoire. Richness of each repertoire was evaluated using RTK rarefaction, the Chao1 estimator, and Recon v2.1 estimates of unobserved clonotypes. For all TCRbeta clonotypes obtained by the gDNA method from several donors, generation probabilities were computed with OLGA. TCRdb re-hosts the immuneACCESS table, in-frame sequences only. Its copies lack some clones; in the studies checked, an unresolved V gene accounts for under half of them, and the cause for the rest is not known. V, J and clone size were drawn from that table, and D and trimming were deduced from the DNA. Recorded for this sample are some 2,000,000 clones; around 95% of them occurred a single time. The ten most abundant clones make up approximately 0.13% of the sample.

The TCR originated in a man aged 18 to 30 in good health. The sample consisted of naive CD4+ T cells sorted from blood. The label giving this sample's cell subset or site can be read as: CD45RA+ positively selected.

The CDR3 protein is CASSLARVQGSNQPQHF. The nucleotides read TGTGCCAGCAGCTTAGCCAGGGTGCAGGGGAGCAATCAGCCCCAGCATTTT. The V gene is TRBV7-2 and the J gene is TRBJ1-5, and TRBD1 may be the D gene, going by 6 matching bases. The cysteine opens and the phenylalanine closes a CDR3 of 17 amino acids. The retained sequence is limited to the CDR3, 51 bases, with the frame set at the first base. The junction carries 13 bases between V and J, which are trimmed by 0 bases and 1 base respectively. The germline V gene provides CDR1 SGHTA and CDR2 FQGNSA. Reference TRBV7-2 and TRBJ1-5 proteins supply the regions before and after the CDR3; the full variable domain is: GAGVSQSPSNKVTEKGKDVELRCDPISGHTALYWYRQSLGQGLEFLIYFQGNSAPDKSGLPSDRFSAERTGGSVSTLTIQRTQQEDSAVYLCASSLARVQGSNQPQHFGDGTRLSIL.